This TCR beta chain stems from a study of T cell responses to AZD1222 COVID-19 vaccine (dated by TCRdb to the early 2020s). General notes on the study: Because spike-specific TCR depth and breadth did not differ between the two schedules, AZD1222 recipients who got a second dose at roughly 4 weeks were pooled with those who got a second dose at roughly 12 weeks. Enrollment into the trials was organized by age into subgroups of 18-55, 56-69 and 70-plus years, and those subgroups contained roughly 140, 27 and 60 TCR-sequenced participants, respectively. A total of 230 to 250 trial participants underwent TCR sequencing, of whom about 210 had received two doses of AZD1222 and around 26 had received two doses of the MenACWY control vaccine. The paper as a whole reports these results and caveats: Conclusions about previously exposed vaccinees were limited because only six AZD1222 recipients were SARS-CoV-2 seropositive at baseline. After two AZD1222 doses, both the breadth and the depth of spike-specific TCRs were significantly higher than at day 0 and than in MenACWY recipients. CD4 TCRs associated with the vaccine covered the entire spike protein, and the dominant responses were in regions 160-218 and 743-854. Because no samples from the day 14 peak response were available, repertoires could be characterized only after the peak T cell response. The 56-69-year group was small, and its depth increase did not reach significance, likely because of low power. Most participants were white British and females outnumbered males, and the authors suggested that clonal diversity may have been underestimated. Reportedly, close to half of the unique spike-specific TCRs recognized epitopes lying outside the regions that are mutated in the B.1.351 and B.1.1.7 variants.

What this sample's time point label stands for: baseline before first vaccination. Vaccinee samples were obtained from the UK trials COV001 and COV002, which included a single-blind randomized controlled phase 2/3 trial of AZD1222 (ChAdOx1 nCoV-19) in healthy adults. Trial participant PBMC samples were collected at day 0 and day 28 after the second dose for TCRbeta chain sequencing. Including the terminal cysteine and phenylalanine, the CDR3 comprises 14 residues. CDR3 DNA only is kept here, 42 bases in frame from base 1. The germline V gene (reference sequence) gives CDR1 as SEHNR and CDR2 as FQNEAQ. The germline ends are 7 bases apart after V is trimmed by 4 bases and J by 0 bases. The CDR3 regions of human TCRbeta chains were subjected to immunosequencing. Per the source publication's procedure: Repertoire TCRs were matched against a reference library of SARS-CoV-2-specific TCRs generated with the MIRA antigen-specificity platform. Breadth was defined as the fraction of unique TCRs that were SARS-CoV-2-associated. Depth was defined as the fraction of total T cells that were SARS-CoV-2-associated. Using the MIRA data, each spike-specific TCR was assigned both to the spike region to which the TCR was reactive and to a CD4 or CD8 class. Log10-transformed breadth and depth values were compared by one-way ANOVA with Sidak's multiple comparisons tests. TCRdb re-hosts the immuneACCESS table, in-frame sequences only. Its copies lack some clones; in the studies checked, an unresolved V gene accounts for under half of them, and the cause for the rest is not known. The V and J calls and the clone size are those of that table, but D and trimming were determined from the DNA. The sample table lists fewer than 200,000 clones, 85% to 95% of them with a count of one. Of the sample, over 9.5% falls within the top ten clones.

Points on this clone: Which antigen it targets is not known. The sample holds no much larger clone one base away, and base qualities are not on file.

Sequencing used peripheral blood, obtained on day 0 of AZD1222 vaccination. The sequence is built from TRBV7-9 and TRBJ1-3, with no D gene named confidently. This receptor was taken from an adult in good health. The CDR3 corresponds to CASSWPDSGNTIYF. At the DNA level, the sequence is TGTGCCAGCAGCTGGCCGGACTCTGGAAACACCATATATTTT. Where the CDR3 stops, the reference TRBV7-9 and TRBJ1-3 genes take over; the full variable domain is DTGVSQNPRHKITKRGQNVTFRCDPISEHNRLYWYRQTLGQGPEFLTYFQNEAQLEKSRLLSDRFSAERPKGSFSTLEIQRTEQGDSAMYLCASSWPDSGNTIYFGEGSWLTVV.